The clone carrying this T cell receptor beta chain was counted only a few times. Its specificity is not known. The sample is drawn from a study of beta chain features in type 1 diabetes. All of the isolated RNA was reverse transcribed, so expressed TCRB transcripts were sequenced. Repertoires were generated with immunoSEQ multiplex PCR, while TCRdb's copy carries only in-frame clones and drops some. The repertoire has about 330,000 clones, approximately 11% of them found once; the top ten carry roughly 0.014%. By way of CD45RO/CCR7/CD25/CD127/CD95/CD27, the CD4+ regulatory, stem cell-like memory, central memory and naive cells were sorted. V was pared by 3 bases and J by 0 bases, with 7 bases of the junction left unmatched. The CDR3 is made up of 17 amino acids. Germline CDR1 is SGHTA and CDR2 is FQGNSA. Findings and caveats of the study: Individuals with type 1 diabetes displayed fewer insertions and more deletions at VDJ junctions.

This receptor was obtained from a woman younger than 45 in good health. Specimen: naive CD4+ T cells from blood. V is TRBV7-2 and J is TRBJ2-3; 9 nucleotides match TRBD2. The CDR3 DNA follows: TGTGCCAGCAGCTTGACTAGCGGTCTAGGGAGCACAGATACGCAGTATTTT. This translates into CASSLTSGLGSTDTQYF.